This T cell receptor (beta chain) was observed in a study of T cells after posttransplantation cyclophosphamide. Between the trimmed V and J ends, which lost 1 base and 0 bases, there was a span of 9 bases. Germline V gives CDR1 SNHLY, CDR2 FYNNEI. CDR3 length equals 15 residues. Study-level findings and limits: Skin or GI-infiltrating T cells shared few TRB sequences with blood. Later blood repertoires were often dominated by clones from the donor CD8+ memory compartment. TRB clonality was highly associated with recipient CMV seropositivity and reactivation.

TCRdb keeps only in-frame clones here, not all; method: immunoSEQ multiplex PCR. The data show thousands of clones, 75% to 85% seen once. With regard to this clone: Its target is unknown.

Cyclophosphamide on days +3 and +4 followed busulfan-fludarabine conditioning and a marrow graft. Sequenced here: CD4+ T cells sorted from blood, sampled around 1,200 days after allogeneic stem cell transplant with posttransplant cyclophosphamide. The sequence was collected from a female patient between 35 and 55 years old who received an allogeneic stem cell transplant from a related donor, was CMV-positive, and had no GVHD. These T cells may partly come from the graft donor. This chain links TRBV2 with TRBJ1-2; D is perhaps TRBD1 (5 bases). CDR3: CASSEVTDSNYGYTF. CDR3 bases: TGTGCCAGCAGTGAAGTGACAGACTCTAACTATGGCTACACCTTC.